A selection of T cell receptor beta chains follows, all from one sample in a study of T cell responses to AZD1222 COVID-19 vaccine. Sequencing used immunoSEQ multiplex PCR; TCRdb keeps in-frame clones, though not all of them. This table holds roughly 77,000 clones, roughly nine tenths found once. The sample in question was peripheral blood, obtained on day 0 of MenACWY control vaccination. The receptors derive from an adult in good health. The CDR3 runs from the conserved cysteine through the conserved F or W. D genes are given only for firm matches. The size of a clone is reported for some rows only, either as once, few or many, or as a class for expanded clones.

J,D,size,V,length,CDR3,DNA
TRBJ2-3,TRBD2,few,TRBV19,17,CASSGLAGGLSTDTQYF,TGTGCCAGTAGTGGACTAGCGGGGGGACTTAGCACAGATACGCAGTATTTT
TRBJ2-2,-,-,TRBV5-8,17,CASSRTGSSGAARELFF,TGTGCCAGCAGCCGGACAGGGTCCAGCGGGGCCGCCCGGGAGCTGTTTTTT
TRBJ1-2,TRBD1,few,TRBV5-1,14,CASSSGDRTYGYTF,TGCGCCAGCAGCTCCGGGGACAGGACCTATGGCTACACCTTC
TRBJ2-7,-,-,TRBV19,9,CASTYEQYF,TGTGCCAGTACGTACGAGCAGTACTTC
TRBJ2-5,-,-,TRBV6-5,15,CASRRTGTLQETQYF,TGTGCCAGCAGACGTACCGGGACCCTCCAAGAGACCCAGTACTTC
TRBJ1-5,-,once,TRBV6-5,12,CASGASDQPQHF,TGTGCCAGCGGGGCTTCGGATCAGCCCCAGCATTTT
TRBJ2-3,TRBD1,-,TRBV27,16,CASSLWTGVGTDTQYF,TGTGCCAGCAGTTTATGGACAGGGGTTGGCACAGATACGCAGTATTTT
TRBJ2-3,TRBD2,once,TRBV10-3,16,CAISGEGAGAADTQYF,TGTGCCATCAGTGGGGAGGGAGCGGGAGCCGCAGATACGCAGTATTTT
TRBJ2-2,-,-,TRBV5-1,13,CASSFPNTGELFF,TGCGCCAGCAGCTTCCCGAACACCGGGGAGCTGTTTTTT
TRBJ2-1,TRBD2,-,TRBV7-3,16,CASSRTGTRAYNEQFF,TGTGCCAGCAGCCGGACCGGGACTAGGGCCTACAATGAGCAGTTCTTC
TRBJ2-7,-,-,TRBV3-1/TRBV3-2,13,CASSQGGIDEQYF,TGTGCCAGCAGCCAAGGGGGTATAGACGAGCAGTACTTC
TRBJ2-5,-,-,TRBV29-1,12,CSVGTVVETQYF,TGCAGCGTTGGCACAGTCGTGGAGACCCAGTACTTC
TRBJ2-7,-,-,TRBV5-1,14,CASSLTLGSHEQYF,TGCGCCAGCAGCCTAACTCTCGGGAGCCACGAGCAGTACTTC
TRBJ2-1,TRBD2,-,TRBV3-1/TRBV3-2,17,CASSPARGLAGVYEQFF,TGTGCCAGCAGCCCGGCACGGGGACTAGCGGGAGTTTATGAGCAGTTCTTC
TRBJ2-1,TRBD2,-,TRBV5-1,15,CASSLLAESYNEQFF,TGCGCCAGCAGCTTACTAGCGGAGTCCTACAATGAGCAGTTCTTC
TRBJ2-7,TRBD1,-,TRBV11-3,14,CASSQGTGDYEQYF,TGTGCCAGCAGCCAGGGGACAGGTGACTACGAGCAGTACTTC
TRBJ2-7,-,-,TRBV11-3,13,CASSLDPAGEQYF,TGTGCCAGCAGCCTGGACCCCGCCGGGGAGCAGTACTTC
TRBJ2-7,-,-,TRBV27,14,CASSFGRATYEQYF,TGTGCCAGCAGTTTCGGCAGGGCAACCTACGAGCAGTACTTC
TRBJ1-2,-,-,TRBV3-1/TRBV3-2,13,CASSPSGNYGYTF,TGTGCCAGCAGCCCATCAGGGAACTATGGCTACACCTTC
TRBJ2-1,TRBD2,-,TRBV7-2,14,CASSRGGPRNEQFF,TGTGCCAGCAGCCGCGGGGGGCCGAGGAATGAGCAGTTCTTC
TRBJ2-5,TRBD1,-,TRBV19,15,CASTPQGFGQETQYF,TGTGCCAGTACTCCACAGGGGTTTGGCCAAGAGACCCAGTACTTC
TRBJ1-1,-,-,TRBV14,14,CASSQVSSGTEAFF,TGTGCCAGCAGCCAAGTTAGTAGTGGCACTGAAGCTTTCTTT
TRBJ2-7,-,-,TRBV5-4,15,CASSLSATSAYEQYF,TGTGCCAGCAGCTTATCCGCGACCTCAGCCTACGAGCAGTACTTC
TRBJ1-3,TRBD1,-,TRBV6-5,14,CASSQTGDGNTIYF,TGTGCCAGCAGCCAAACAGGGGATGGAAACACCATATATTTT
TRBJ2-7,TRBD1,-,TRBV6-6,16,CASSYGQDRGSYEQYF,TGTGCCAGCAGTTACGGTCAGGACAGGGGTTCCTACGAGCAGTACTTC
TRBJ2-5,-,-,TRBV19,13,CASSIVPSETQYF,TGTGCCAGTAGTATAGTCCCATCGGAGACCCAGTACTTC
TRBJ2-2,TRBD1,-,TRBV5-1,15,CASSQTGENTGELFF,TGCGCCAGCAGCCAGACAGGGGAGAACACCGGGGAGCTGTTTTTT
TRBJ2-1,-,once,TRBV5-4,13,CASSLEVENEQFF,TGTGCCAGCAGCTTGGAGGTGGAAAATGAGCAGTTCTTC
TRBJ1-6,-,-,TRBV4-3,17,CASSQNGPGTPVSPLHF,TGCGCCAGCAGCCAAAACGGACCCGGGACACCCGTATCACCCCTCCACTTT
TRBJ1-5,-,-,TRBV20-1,18,CSASRSHEGGYSNQPQHF,TGCAGTGCTAGTAGATCTCACGAGGGTGGATATAGCAATCAGCCCCAGCATTTT
TRBJ2-1,-,-,TRBV3-1/TRBV3-2,14,CASSLTRGFYEQFF,TGTGCCAGCAGTCTGACTAGGGGGTTTTATGAGCAGTTCTTC
TRBJ2-2,TRBD1,-,TRBV7-3,15,CASSHGQGNTGELFF,TGTGCCAGCAGCCACGGACAGGGGAACACCGGGGAGCTGTTTTTT
TRBJ1-5,TRBD1,-,TRBV6-5,14,CASRDRNSNQPQHF,TGTGCCAGCAGGGACAGGAATAGCAATCAGCCCCAGCATTTT
TRBJ1-1,-,-,TRBV28,13,CASSLPRDTEAFF,TGTGCCAGCAGTTTACCCCGGGACACTGAAGCTTTCTTT
TRBJ2-1,TRBD2,once,TRBV3-1/TRBV3-2,15,CASSHRGLAGIQQFF,TGTGCCAGCAGCCACCGGGGACTAGCGGGGATTCAGCAGTTCTTC
TRBJ1-2,-,-,TRBV27,14,CASSSAGGDYGYTF,TGTGCCAGCAGTTCCGCTGGTGGGGACTATGGCTACACCTTC
TRBJ1-1,-,once,TRBV2,14,CASSERGGNTEAFF,TGTGCCAGCAGTGAAAGGGGAGGGAACACTGAAGCTTTCTTT
TRBJ2-5,-,-,TRBV21-1,16,CASSPFSSGGQETQYF,TGTGCCAGCAGCCCGTTTTCCTCAGGGGGCCAAGAGACCCAGTACTTC
TRBJ2-7,TRBD1,-,TRBV19,13,CASSPGGSYEQYF,TGTGCCAGTAGTCCAGGGGGTTCCTACGAGCAGTACTTC
TRBJ2-3,TRBD2,once,TRBV14,13,CASSQEGTSYRAF,TGTGCCAGCAGCCAAGAAGGGACTAGCTACAGGGCTTTT
TRBJ1-1,-,-,TRBV18,13,CASSDRQNTEAFF,TGTGCCAGCTCGGACCGACAGAACACTGAAGCTTTCTTT
TRBJ2-4,-,-,TRBV12-2,17,CASRSYTGTVAKNIQYF,TGTGCAAGTCGCTCCTATACCGGGACAGTGGCCAAAAACATTCAGTACTTC
TRBJ1-5,-,-,TRBV18,15,CASSPDSPMNQPQHF,TGTGCCAGCTCACCAGACAGCCCCATGAATCAGCCCCAGCATTTT
TRBJ1-1,TRBD1,-,TRBV28,14,CASHGTGSNTEAFF,TGTGCCAGCCACGGGACAGGGTCTAACACTGAAGCTTTCTTT
TRBJ1-3,-,-,TRBV11-2,15,CASSRASSSGNTIYF,TGTGCCAGCAGCCGAGCATCCTCCTCTGGAAACACCATATATTTT
TRBJ2-7,TRBD1,once,TRBV29-1,12,CSGRQGEYEQYF,TGCAGCGGCCGACAGGGGGAATACGAGCAGTACTTC
TRBJ2-7,TRBD2,-,TRBV27,15,CASSLSLAGGGEQYF,TGTGCCAGCAGTTTATCCCTAGCGGGAGGAGGCGAGCAGTACTTC
TRBJ1-1,-,once,TRBV10-3,12,CAIREAGESAFF,TGTGCCATCAGGGAAGCAGGGGAGTCGGCTTTCTTT
TRBJ1-6,-,-,TRBV10-1,12,CASSDGSGPLHF,TGCGCCAGCAGTGACGGATCCGGCCCCCTCCACTTT
TRBJ1-1,-,-,TRBV28,13,CASSGGYPSEAFF,TGTGCCAGCAGCGGAGGTTACCCTAGCGAAGCTTTCTTT
TRBJ1-6,-,-,TRBV28,12,CASSLEDSPLHF,TGTGCCAGCAGTTTGGAGGATTCACCCCTCCACTTT
TRBJ2-7,TRBD2,-,TRBV11-2,15,CASSSLAANSYEQYF,TGTGCCAGCAGCTCTCTAGCGGCCAACTCCTACGAGCAGTACTTC